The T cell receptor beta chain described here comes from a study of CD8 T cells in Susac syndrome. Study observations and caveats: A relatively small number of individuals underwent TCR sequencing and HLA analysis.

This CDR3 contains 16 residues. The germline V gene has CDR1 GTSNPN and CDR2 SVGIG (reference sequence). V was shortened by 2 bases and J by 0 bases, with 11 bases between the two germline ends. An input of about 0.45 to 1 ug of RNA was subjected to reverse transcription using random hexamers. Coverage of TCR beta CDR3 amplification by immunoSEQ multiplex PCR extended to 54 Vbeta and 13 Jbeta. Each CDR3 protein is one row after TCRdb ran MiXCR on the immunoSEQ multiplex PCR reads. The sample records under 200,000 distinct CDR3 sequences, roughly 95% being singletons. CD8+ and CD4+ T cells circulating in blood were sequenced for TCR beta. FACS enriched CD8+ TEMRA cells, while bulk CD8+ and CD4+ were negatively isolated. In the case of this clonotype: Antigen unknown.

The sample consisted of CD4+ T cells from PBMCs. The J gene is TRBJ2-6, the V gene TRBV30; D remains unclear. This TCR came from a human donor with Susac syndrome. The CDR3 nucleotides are TGTGCCTGGAGTTTCACCCATCGCTCTGGGGCCAACGTCCTGACTTTC. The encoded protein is CAWSFTHRSGANVLTF.